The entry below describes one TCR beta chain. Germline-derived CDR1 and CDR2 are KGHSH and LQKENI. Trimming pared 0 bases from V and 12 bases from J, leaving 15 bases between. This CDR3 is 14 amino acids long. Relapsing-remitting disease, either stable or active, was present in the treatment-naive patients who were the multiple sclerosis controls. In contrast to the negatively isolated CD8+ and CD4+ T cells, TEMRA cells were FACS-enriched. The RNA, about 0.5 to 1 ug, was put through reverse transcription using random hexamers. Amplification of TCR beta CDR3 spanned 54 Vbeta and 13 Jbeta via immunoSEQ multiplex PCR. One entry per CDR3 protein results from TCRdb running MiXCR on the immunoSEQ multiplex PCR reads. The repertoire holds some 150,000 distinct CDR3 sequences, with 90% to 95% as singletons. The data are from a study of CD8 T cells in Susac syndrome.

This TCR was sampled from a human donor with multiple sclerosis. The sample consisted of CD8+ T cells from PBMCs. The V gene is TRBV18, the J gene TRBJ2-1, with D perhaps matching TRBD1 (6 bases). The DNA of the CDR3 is TGTGCCAGCTCACCACCCAGTCGGATAGGGGGGCAGTTCTTC. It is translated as CASSPPSRIGGQFF. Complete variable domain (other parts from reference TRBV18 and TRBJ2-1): NAGVMQNPRHLVRRRGQEARLRCSPMKGHSHVYWYRQLPEEGLKFMVYLQKENIIDESGMPKERFSAEFPKEGPSILRIQQVVRGDSAAYFCASSPPSRIGGQFFGPGTRLTVL.